This TCR beta chain comes out of a study of CD8+ T cells in alopecia areata. The CDR3 runs to 15 residues. Germline-derived CDR1 and CDR2 are SGHAT and FQNNGV. The trim removed 3 bases at V and 2 bases at J, leaving 6 bases unmatched. Reverse transcribed after extraction, RNA yielded cDNA as the sequencing template. Profiled with immunoSEQ multiplex PCR; TCRdb holds only in-frame clones, not every one. The sample consists of around 250,000 clones, 67% of them appearing once. Lesional scalp tissue (obtained by punch biopsy) and peripheral blood were collected from alopecia areata patients. The input for sequencing was CD4+ T cells sorted from blood, taken at week 0. The sequence derives from a human donor with alopecia areata. This chain uses TRBV11-2 with TRBJ2-7; 8 bases agree with TRBD1. CDR3 in DNA: TGTGCCAGCAGCTTCGAAGACAGGGGCGCCTACGAGCAGTACTTC. This translates into CASSFEDRGAYEQYF.